These 23 T cell receptor beta chains were all obtained from the same sample, sequenced in a study of CD8+CD57+ T cells in acquired aplastic anemia. TCR beta VDJ and CDR3 were profiled, and genomic DNA was the template. TCRdb re-analysed the reads in MiXCR, keeping a single row per CDR3 protein. The sample lists around 150,000 distinct CDR3 sequences; about 50% were seen once. CD8+CD57+ cell expansion, shown by flow cytometry, had occurred in the patients selected for sequencing. The sample consisted of sorted CD4+, CD8+, or CD8+CD57+ T cells (not recorded which) from PBMCs. Source of these receptors: a human donor with aplastic anemia.

The rearrangement links TRBV10-3 to TRBJ2-2; 15 nucleotides align to TRBD2. J was trimmed by 5 bases and V by 4 bases; bases with no gene match: 8. The CDR3 length is 18 residues. Per germline, CDR1 ENHRY and CDR2 SYGVKD. CDR3 nucleotides: TGTGCCATCAGTGGGTGGACTAGCGGGAGGGCCAATACCGGGGAGCTGTTTTTT. Translating gives CAISGWTSGRANTGELFF.

The V call is TRBV10-2, the J call TRBJ2-7, with 8 bases identical to TRBD1. The V gene end was trimmed by 5 bases and the J gene end by 2 bases; junction bases not matched to a gene: 5. The germline V gene encodes CDR1 WSHSY and CDR2 SAAADI. The CDR3 totals 14 residues. The CDR3 sequence: CASSLTGETYEQYF. In DNA form, the CDR3 reads TGCGCCAGCAGTTTGACAGGGGAAACCTACGAGCAGTACTTC.

This clonotype was seen only once. The rearrangement links TRBV20-1 to TRBJ2-7, with D unclear. V lost 4 bases and J lost 2, with 12 bases in between. Germline loops: CDR1 DFQATT, CDR2 SNEGSKA (reference sequence). The CDR3 is made up of 13 amino acids. CDR3 protein: CSAIAPETYEQYF. CDR3 bases: TGCAGTGCTATCGCTCCCGAAACCTACGAGCAGTACTTC.

This clonotype was counted only a few times. The chain carries TRBV12-3 or TRBV12-4 and TRBJ2-1; tentatively, D is TRBD2 (6 bases). CDR3 length: 18 amino acids. V lost 3 bases and J lost 4, with 22 bases in between. CDR3: CASSFDLAPRGTYNEQFF. CDR3 in DNA: TGTGCCAGCAGTTTCGATCTAGCGCCACGTGGGACGTACAATGAGCAGTTCTTC.

V gene TRBV27 combines with J gene TRBJ1-1; D perhaps matches TRBD1 (6 bases). The CDR3 is 13 amino acids. V gave up 7 bases and J gave up 4 bases, with 13 bases separating them. Germline V gene data show CDR1 as MNHEY and CDR2 as SMNVEV (reference sequence). The CDR3 here is CASMGGGITEAFF. CDR3 coding DNA: TGTGCCAGCATGGGAGGGGGGATCACTGAAGCTTTCTTT.

Regarding this clonotype: A much more abundant neighbour one base away suggests this may be a read error. No conserved phenylalanine or tryptophan is present at the end of the CDR3, so a read error is the likely explanation. The J gene is TRBJ2-7, the V gene TRBV27; D is possibly TRBD1 or TRBD2 (5 bases each). Trimming removed 2 bases at V and 4 bases at J, with 12 bases between. Germline V gene sequence: CDR1 MNHEY, CDR2 SMNVEV (reference sequence). This CDR3 has 14 amino acids. CDR3 protein: CASSLKGDGYEQYS. The CDR3 region has the DNA TGTGCCAGCAGTTTAAAAGGGGACGGGTACGAGCAGTACTCC.

The genes are TRBV10-3 and TRBJ2-7; D not certain. Germline V gives CDR1 ENHRY, CDR2 SYGVKD. The V end was cut by 10 bases, the J end by 2 bases, with 9 bases between. The CDR3 totals 11 residues. CDR3 in amino acids: CATLEAYEQYF. As DNA, the CDR3 is TGTGCCACCCTTGAGGCCTACGAGCAGTACTTC.

This clonotype was recorded many times. V and J are TRBV20-1 and TRBJ2-3, with unresolved D. The CDR3 loop spans 13 amino acids. Trimming cost V 1 base and J 2 bases, with 7 bases left between them. Per germline, CDR1 DFQATT and CDR2 SNEGSKA (reference sequence). CDR3 nucleotide sequence: TGCAGTGCTAGAGCCAGGTTCACAGATACGCAGTATTTT. Its translation: CSARARFTDTQYF.

V gene TRBV6-2 or TRBV6-3 combines with J gene TRBJ1-2; 7 bases fit TRBD1. The V segment lost 2 bases and the J segment 12 bases; nucleotides outside the gene matches: 12. Germline V gene lookup returns CDR1 MNHEY and CDR2 SVGEGT. The CDR3 consists of 14 residues. The CDR3 nucleotides are TGTGCCAGCAGTTACCCCGGGACAGAAGGATGGGACACCTTC. Amino acid sequence: CASSYPGTEGWDTF.

The chain uses TRBV7-9 and TRBJ1-5, with TRBD1 as a possible D gene (6 bases). Trimming removed 5 bases from V and 6 bases from J, with 14 bases in between. This CDR3 spans 14 amino acids. Looked up from germline, CDR1 is SEHNR and CDR2 is FQNEAQ (reference sequence). This CDR3 is CASSQGRAGQPQHF. The CDR3 DNA is TGTGCCAGCAGCCAGGGGAGGGCAGGTCAGCCCCAGCATTTT.

The V gene is TRBV29-1, the J gene TRBJ1-1; D ambiguous. CDR1 is SQVTM and CDR2 is ANQGSEA in the germline V gene. The CDR3 is 13 amino acids. Trimming removed 1 base at V and 6 bases at J, with 12 bases between. CDR3: CSVEALGYAEAFF. The CDR3 DNA sequence: TGCAGCGTTGAAGCCCTGGGGTACGCTGAAGCTTTCTTT.

This clonotype was recorded many times. The chain is built from TRBV5-6 and TRBJ2-7; D perhaps matches TRBD2 (6 bases). CDR3 length equals 12 residues. V lost 6 bases to trimming and J lost 4 bases, with 11 bases between them. From germline, CDR1 is SGHDT and CDR2 YYEEEE. The CDR3, as DNA: TGTGCCAGCAAGTCGGGGGAGTACGAGCAGTACTTC. It specifies CASKSGEYEQYF.

This clonotype appeared many times. V gene TRBV5-5 combines with J gene TRBJ1-1, with 7 bases fitting TRBD1. The V gene end was trimmed by 4 bases and the J gene end by 5 bases; junction bases not matched to a gene: 11. The CDR3 runs 15 residues. Germline values: CDR1 SGHKS, CDR2 YYEKEE (reference sequence). The DNA of the CDR3 is TGTGCCAGCAGCCCCTGGGACAGCAGCACGACTGAAGCTTTCTTT. Its protein product is CASSPWDSSTTEAFF.

This clonotype was counted a few times. The rearrangement uses TRBV6-5 and TRBJ2-7; 8 bases align to TRBD1. Germline lookup yields CDR1 MNHEY and CDR2 SVGAGI. The CDR3 has 15 amino acids. The junction had 6 bases not matched to a gene; V was cut back by 4 bases and J by 1 base. The CDR3 sequence is CASSLRTGNSYEQYF. CDR3 bases: TGTGCCAGCAGTTTGCGGACAGGGAATTCCTACGAGCAGTACTTC.

This clonotype was counted many times. This rearrangement joins TRBV7-9 to TRBJ2-7, with D perhaps matching TRBD1 (6 bases). Trimming took off 3 bases at V and 4 bases at J, with 19 bases between the two ends. The CDR3 is made up of 16 amino acids. The germline gives CDR1 SEHNR, CDR2 FQNEAQ (reference sequence). Here the CDR3 reads CASSFWDKRPGYEQYF. In DNA, the CDR3 is TGTGCCAGCAGCTTTTGGGACAAGAGACCTGGGTACGAGCAGTACTTC.

Ten or more counts support this clonotype. The V and J genes are TRBV9 and TRBJ2-1, with TRBD2 matching 10 bases. The V and J ends lost 0 bases and 1 base, in that order; junction bases with no gene match: 4. The CDR3 spans 17 residues. Germline assignment: CDR1 SGDLS and CDR2 YYNGEE. DNA of the CDR3: TGTGCCAGCAGCGTAGGCCTAGCGGGAGTATCCTACAATGAGCAGTTCTTC. Amino acids: CASSVGLAGVSYNEQFF. Full variable domain (missing parts from reference TRBV9 and TRBJ2-1): DSGVTQTPKHLITATGQRVTLRCSPRSGDLSVYWYQQSLDQGLQFLIQYYNGEERAKGNILERFSAQQFPDLHSELNLSSLELGDSALYFCASSVGLAGVSYNEQFFGPGTRLTVL.

The rearrangement links TRBV11-1 to TRBJ2-7; TRBD2 might be the D (6 bases). V lost 4 bases, J lost 4 bases, and 23 bases lay in between. CDR1 is SGHAT and CDR2 is FQDESV in the germline V gene (reference sequence). CDR3 size: 17 residues. The CDR3 DNA sequence: TGTGCCAGCAGCTCACGTTTAGGGGACTCGATTTCATACGAGCAGTACTTC. Its protein product is CASSSRLGDSISYEQYF.

This clonotype was observed at least ten times. This rearrangement joins TRBV7-9 to TRBJ2-5, with D perhaps matching TRBD2 (6 bases). The length of the CDR3 is 13 residues. Germline CDR1 and CDR2: SEHNR and FQNEAQ (reference sequence). The germline V and J ends were trimmed by 1 base and 5 bases, with 8 bases remaining between them. CDR3 residues: CASSLEGRETQYF. Written as DNA, the CDR3 is TGTGCCAGCAGCTTAGAGGGGAGGGAGACCCAGTACTTC.

As for this clonotype: Given a much more abundant clone one base away, this may be a read error. The V and J genes are TRBV7-3 and TRBJ2-7; D gene uncertain. Germline V CDR1 and CDR2: SGHTA, FQGTGA. V gave up 8 bases and J gave up 3 bases, with 26 bases separating them. The CDR3 length is 17 residues. The DNA for the CDR3 is TGTGCCAGCTTTAGGACGGAGTTCAAGTTGGTCCTCTACGAGCAGTACTTC. Protein sequence: CASFRTEFKLVLYEQYF.

This clonotype was seen ten or more times. The genes are TRBV12-3 or TRBV12-4 and TRBJ1-3; no firm D call. Trimming removed 5 bases at V and 0 bases at J, with 11 bases between. The CDR3 runs to 15 residues. CDR3: CASSPDVSSGNTIYF. CDR3 nucleotide sequence: TGTGCCAGCAGTCCGGACGTGAGCTCTGGAAACACCATATATTTT.

The chain recombines TRBV27 with TRBJ1-5; 7 nucleotides line up with TRBD1. CDR1 and CDR2 (germline): MNHEY, SMNVEV (reference sequence). This CDR3 has 15 residues. V shed 6 bases and J 2 bases; nucleotides not matched to a gene: 7. CDR3 bases: TGTGCCAGCAGCGTAGGGGGCCGGGGCAATCAGCCCCAGCATTTT. As protein: CASSVGGRGNQPQHF.

The sample holds many counts of this clonotype. DNA of the CDR3: TGTGCCAGCAGTTGGGTTCTCACAGATACGCAGTATTTT. This sequence encodes CASSWVLTDTQYF. This chain connects TRBV12-3 or TRBV12-4 to TRBJ2-3, with unresolved D. The CDR3 extends over 13 amino acids. Between the trimmed V and J ends, which lost 4 bases and 2 bases, there was a span of 7 bases.

This clonotype showed up just once. The rearrangement links TRBV7-2 to TRBJ1-2; D is ambiguous. This CDR3 has 14 amino acids. The V gene's germline CDR1 is SGHTA and CDR2 FQGNSA. The ends were cut back, 5 bases at V and 7 bases at J, with 17 bases in the middle. The CDR3 bases are TGTGCCAGCAGCCAAGAGGAAGGACTGGGTGGCTACACCTTC. Translated: CASSQEEGLGGYTF.